A single sample is the source of the 10 T cell receptor beta chains below, sequenced in a study of blood T cell repertoires in COVID-19. The method was immunoSEQ multiplex PCR; TCRdb's version includes in-frame clones alone and lacks a portion of them. The sample contains fewer than 300,000 clones, roughly nine tenths of which appear only once. The sequenced sample consisted of peripheral blood. The source of these receptors is a woman aged 25 to 45 with COVID-19, enrolled during active disease.

The DNA for the CDR3 is TGTGCCAGTAGTATACAGTGGTCTGGGGCCAACGTCCTGACTTTC. It is translated as CASSIQWSGANVLTF. The rearrangement uses TRBV19 and TRBJ2-6; D gene uncertain. The CDR3 is made up of 15 amino acids. CDR1 and CDR2 from the germline V gene are LNHDA and SQIVND (reference sequence). Trimming removed 2 bases at V and 1 base at J, with 6 bases between.

The V and J genes are TRBV7-9 and TRBJ1-3; D is possibly TRBD1 (6 bases). Trimming took 2 bases from V and 2 from J, leaving 19 bases between them. The germline V gene encodes CDR1 SEHNR and CDR2 FQNEAQ (reference sequence). This CDR3 contains 18 residues. The CDR3 nucleotides are TGTGCCAGCAGCTTATGGATGGGGCAGGGGCGGGCTGGAAACACCATATATTTT. Encoded protein: CASSLWMGQGRAGNTIYF.

The rearrangement uses TRBV6-5 and TRBJ2-7; D is possibly TRBD1 (6 bases). The CDR3 is 13 residues long. Trimming left V 5 bases short and J 3 bases short, with 11 bases between. CDR1 is MNHEY and CDR2 is SVGAGI in the germline V gene. The CDR3 loop reads CASSPGQHYEQYF. CDR3 DNA sequence: TGTGCCAGCAGTCCGGGACAACACTACGAGCAGTACTTC.

This clone has a single count. CDR3 protein: CASSYSPQGTSYEQYF. DNA for the CDR3: TGTGCCAGCAGTTACTCGCCACAGGGTACATCCTACGAGCAGTACTTC. The chain links TRBV6-5 to TRBJ2-7; D might be TRBD1 (6 bases). Germline V gives CDR1 MNHEY, CDR2 SVGAGI. The CDR3 spans 16 residues. Trimming took off 0 bases at V and 1 base at J, with 13 bases between the two ends.

The chain has TRBV3-1 (or the pseudogene TRBV3-2) and TRBJ2-2, with a weak D call TRBD2 (6 bases). The CDR3 consists of 15 residues. CDR1 is LGHDT and CDR2 is YNNKEL in the germline V gene (reference sequence). Trimming pared 6 bases from V and 1 base from J, leaving 12 bases between. This CDR3 is CASRVAAQNTGELFF. CDR3 sequence (DNA): TGTGCCAGCAGGGTAGCGGCCCAGAACACCGGGGAGCTGTTTTTT.

The CDR3, as DNA: TGCAGCGTTGAATTATGGAACACTGAAGCTTTCTTT. Residues: CSVELWNTEAFF. This chain joins TRBV29-1 and TRBJ1-1; D unclear. With 2 bases removed from V and 1 base from J, the gap between germline ends came to 5 bases. The CDR3 runs to 12 residues. CDR1 SQVTM and CDR2 ANQGSEA come from the germline V gene.

V and J are TRBV5-6 and TRBJ1-2; 8 bases agree with TRBD1. Germline V CDR1 and CDR2: SGHDT, YYEEEE. The CDR3 has 14 amino acids. With V trimmed by 3 bases and J by 4 bases, 5 bases remained unmatched. The CDR3 bases are TGTGCCAGCAGCTATTTCACAGGGGGCTATGGCTACACCTTC. Translated: CASSYFTGGYGYTF.

This clone was observed a single time. This chain connects TRBV3-1 (or the pseudogene TRBV3-2) to TRBJ1-2; D possibly corresponds to TRBD1 (5 bases). The CDR3 covers 15 residues. Germline V gene data show CDR1 as LGHDT and CDR2 as YNNKEL (reference sequence). V lost 2 bases and J lost 0, with 10 bases in between. The CDR3 here is CASSQFDRTNYGYTF. The CDR3, as DNA: TGTGCCAGCAGCCAATTCGACAGAACTAACTATGGCTACACCTTC.

V gene TRBV7-9 combines with J gene TRBJ1-5, with D perhaps matching TRBD1 (5 bases). V was trimmed by 4 bases and J by 5 bases, leaving 6 bases between them. Germline V gene data show CDR1 as SEHNR and CDR2 as FQNEAQ (reference sequence). This CDR3 is 12 amino acids long. The CDR3 spells CASSSQDQPQHF. In DNA, the CDR3 is TGTGCCAGCAGCTCACAGGATCAGCCCCAGCATTTT. Together with reference TRBV7-9 and TRBJ1-5, the CDR3 gives the full variable domain: DTGVSQNPRHKITKRGQNVTFRCDPISEHNRLYWYRQTLGQGPEFLTYFQNEAQLEKSRLLSDRFSAERPKGSFSTLEIQRTEQGDSAMYLCASSSQDQPQHFGDGTRLSIL.

This clone came up a few times. The V call is TRBV11-3, the J call TRBJ2-3; D possibly corresponds to TRBD2 (6 bases). V lost 5 bases and J 1 base, leaving 10 bases between the germline ends. The CDR3 is made up of 14 amino acids. Germline lookup yields CDR1 SGHNT and CDR2 YENEEA. The CDR3 region is CASSIGRGTDTQYF. DNA for the CDR3: TGTGCCAGCAGCATCGGGAGAGGCACAGATACGCAGTATTTT.